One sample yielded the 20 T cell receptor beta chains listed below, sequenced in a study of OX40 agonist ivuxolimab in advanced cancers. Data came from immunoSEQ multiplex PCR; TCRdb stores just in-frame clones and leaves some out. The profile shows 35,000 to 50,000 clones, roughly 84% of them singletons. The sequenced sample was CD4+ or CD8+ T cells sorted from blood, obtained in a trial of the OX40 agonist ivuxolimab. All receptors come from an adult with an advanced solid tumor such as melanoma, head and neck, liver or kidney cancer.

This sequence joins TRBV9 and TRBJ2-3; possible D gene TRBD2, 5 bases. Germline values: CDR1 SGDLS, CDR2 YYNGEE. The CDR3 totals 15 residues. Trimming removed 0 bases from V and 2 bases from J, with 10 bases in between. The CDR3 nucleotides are TGTGCCAGCAGCGTAGTCGGGGATAACACAGATACGCAGTATTTT. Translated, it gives CASSVVGDNTDTQYF.

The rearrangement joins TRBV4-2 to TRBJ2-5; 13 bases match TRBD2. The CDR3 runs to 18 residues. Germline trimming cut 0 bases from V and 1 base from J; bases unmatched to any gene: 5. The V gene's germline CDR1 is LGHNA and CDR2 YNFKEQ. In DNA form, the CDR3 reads TGTGCCAGCAGCCAAGACGGAGGACTAGCGGGGGTCCAAGAGACCCAGTACTTC. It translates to CASSQDGGLAGVQETQYF.

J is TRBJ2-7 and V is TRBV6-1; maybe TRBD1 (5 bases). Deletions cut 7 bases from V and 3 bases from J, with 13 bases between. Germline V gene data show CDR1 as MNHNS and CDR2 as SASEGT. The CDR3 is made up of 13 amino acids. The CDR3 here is CASTSTAFYEQYF. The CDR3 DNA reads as TGTGCCAGCACCTCGACAGCCTTCTACGAGCAGTACTTC.

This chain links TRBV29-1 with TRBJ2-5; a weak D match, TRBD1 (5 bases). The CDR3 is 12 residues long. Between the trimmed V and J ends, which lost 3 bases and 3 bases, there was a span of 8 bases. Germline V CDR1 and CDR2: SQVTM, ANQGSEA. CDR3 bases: TGCAGCGTTGAGGAAGGGGAAGAGACCCAGTACTTC. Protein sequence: CSVEEGEETQYF.

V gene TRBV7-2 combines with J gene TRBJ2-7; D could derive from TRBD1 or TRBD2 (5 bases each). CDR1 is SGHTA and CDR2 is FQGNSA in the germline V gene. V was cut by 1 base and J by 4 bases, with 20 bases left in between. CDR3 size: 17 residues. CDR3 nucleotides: TGTGCCAGCAGCTTAGAGGGGCTTCGGGCAGGCGGGTACGAGCAGTACTTC. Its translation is CASSLEGLRAGGYEQYF.

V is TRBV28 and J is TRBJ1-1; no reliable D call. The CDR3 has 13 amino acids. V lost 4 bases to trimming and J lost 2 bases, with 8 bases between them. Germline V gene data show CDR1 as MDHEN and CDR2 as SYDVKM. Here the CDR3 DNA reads TGTGCCAGCAGTTGGGGTTACAACACTGAAGCTTTCTTT. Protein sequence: CASSWGYNTEAFF.

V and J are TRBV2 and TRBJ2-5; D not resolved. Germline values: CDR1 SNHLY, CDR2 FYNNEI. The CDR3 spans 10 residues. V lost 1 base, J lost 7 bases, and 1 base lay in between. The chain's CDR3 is CASSEGTQYF. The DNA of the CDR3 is TGTGCCAGCAGTGAAGGGACCCAGTACTTC.

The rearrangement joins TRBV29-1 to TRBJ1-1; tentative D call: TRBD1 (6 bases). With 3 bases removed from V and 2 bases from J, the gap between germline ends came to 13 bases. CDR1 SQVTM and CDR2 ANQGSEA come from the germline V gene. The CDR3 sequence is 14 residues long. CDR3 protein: CSVEGQNPNTEAFF. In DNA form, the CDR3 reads TGCAGCGTTGAGGGACAAAACCCTAACACTGAAGCTTTCTTT.

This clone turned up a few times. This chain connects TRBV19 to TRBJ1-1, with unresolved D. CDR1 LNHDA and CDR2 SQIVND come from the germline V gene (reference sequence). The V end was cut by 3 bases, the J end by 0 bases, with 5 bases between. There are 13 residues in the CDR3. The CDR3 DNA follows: TGTGCCAGTAGTATCTATATGAACACTGAAGCTTTCTTT. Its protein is CASSIYMNTEAFF.

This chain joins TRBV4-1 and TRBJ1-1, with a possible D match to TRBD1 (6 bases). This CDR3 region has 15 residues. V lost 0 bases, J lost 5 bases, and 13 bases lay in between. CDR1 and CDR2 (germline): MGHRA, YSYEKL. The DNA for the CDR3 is TGCGCCAGCAGCCAAGAAGGAAGGGGGAGGACTGAAGCTTTCTTT. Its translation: CASSQEGRGRTEAFF.

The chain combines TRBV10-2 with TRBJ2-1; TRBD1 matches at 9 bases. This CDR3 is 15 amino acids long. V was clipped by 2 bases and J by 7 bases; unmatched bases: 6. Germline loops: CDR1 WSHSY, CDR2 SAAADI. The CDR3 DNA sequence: TGCGCCAGCAGTGAGCTTGGGACAGGGTTAAATGAGCAGTTCTTC. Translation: CASSELGTGLNEQFF.

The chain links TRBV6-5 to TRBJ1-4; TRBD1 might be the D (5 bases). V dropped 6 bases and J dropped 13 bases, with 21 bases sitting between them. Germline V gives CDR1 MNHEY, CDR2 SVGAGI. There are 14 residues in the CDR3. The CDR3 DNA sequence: TGTGCCAGCAGCCCACCGGGACGGACTGTGGTACTGTTTTTT. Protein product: CASSPPGRTVVLFF.

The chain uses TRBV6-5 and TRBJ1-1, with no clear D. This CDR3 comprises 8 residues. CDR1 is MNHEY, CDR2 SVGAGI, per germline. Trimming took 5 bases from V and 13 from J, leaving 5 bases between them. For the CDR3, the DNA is TGTGCCAGCAGTGAATATTTCTTT. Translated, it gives CASSEYFF.

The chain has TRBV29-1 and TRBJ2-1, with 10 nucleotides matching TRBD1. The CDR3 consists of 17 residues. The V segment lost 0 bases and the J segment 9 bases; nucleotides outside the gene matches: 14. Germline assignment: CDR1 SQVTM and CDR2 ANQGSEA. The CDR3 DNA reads TGCAGCGTTGAAGATCTTAAAGACGGGACAGGGGACTCTGAGCAGTTCTTC. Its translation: CSVEDLKDGTGDSEQFF.

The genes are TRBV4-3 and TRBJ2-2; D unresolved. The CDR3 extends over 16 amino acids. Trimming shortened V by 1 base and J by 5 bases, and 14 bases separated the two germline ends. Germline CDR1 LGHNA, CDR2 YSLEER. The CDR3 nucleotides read TGCGCCAGCAGCCAAGGAGGTGGCCGGGTTACCGGGGAGCTGTTTTTT. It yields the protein CASSQGGGRVTGELFF.

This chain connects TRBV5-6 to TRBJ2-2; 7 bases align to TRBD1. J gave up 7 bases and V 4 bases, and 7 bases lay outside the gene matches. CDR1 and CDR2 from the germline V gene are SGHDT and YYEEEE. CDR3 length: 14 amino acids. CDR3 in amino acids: CASSVTGYGGELFF. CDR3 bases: TGTGCCAGCAGCGTGACAGGGTATGGCGGGGAGCTGTTTTTT.

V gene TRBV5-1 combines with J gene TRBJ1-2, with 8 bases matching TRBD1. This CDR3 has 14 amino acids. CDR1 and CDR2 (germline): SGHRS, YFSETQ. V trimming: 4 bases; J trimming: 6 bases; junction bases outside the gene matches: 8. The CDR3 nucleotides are TGCGCCAGCAGCAGCGGACAGGGCGGAGATGGCTACACCTTC. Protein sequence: CASSSGQGGDGYTF. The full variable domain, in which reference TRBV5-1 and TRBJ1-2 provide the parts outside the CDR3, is KAGVTQTPRYLIKTRGQQVTLSCSPISGHRSVSWYQQTPGQGLQFLFEYFSETQRNKGNFPGRFSGRQFSNSRSEMNVSTLELGDSALYLCASSSGQGGDGYTFGSGTRLTVV.

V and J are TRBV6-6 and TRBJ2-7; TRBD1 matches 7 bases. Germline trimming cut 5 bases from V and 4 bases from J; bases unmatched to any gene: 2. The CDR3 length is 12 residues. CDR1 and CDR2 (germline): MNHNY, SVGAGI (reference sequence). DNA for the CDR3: TGTGCCAGCAGTCCAGGGGGTTACGAGCAGTACTTC. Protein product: CASSPGGYEQYF.

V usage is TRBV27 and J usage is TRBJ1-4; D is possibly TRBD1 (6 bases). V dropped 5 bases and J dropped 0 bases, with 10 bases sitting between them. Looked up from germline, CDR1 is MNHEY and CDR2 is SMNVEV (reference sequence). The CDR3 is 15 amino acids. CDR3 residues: CASSPGTTTNEKLFF. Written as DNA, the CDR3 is TGTGCCAGCAGTCCCGGGACAACAACTAATGAAAAACTGTTTTTT. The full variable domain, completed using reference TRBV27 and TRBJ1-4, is EAQVTQNPRYLITVTGKKLTVTCSQNMNHEYMSWYRQDPGLGLRQIYYSMNVEVTDKGDVPEGYKVSRKEKRNFPLILESPSPNQTSLYFCASSPGTTTNEKLFFGSGTQLSVL.

The DNA of the CDR3 is TGTGCCACCAGCAGAGAAAAGCGGGGGTGGACAGATACGCAGTATTTT. This encodes CATSREKRGWTDTQYF. The genes are TRBV15 and TRBJ2-3; 8 positions agree with TRBD2. Germline V gene lookup returns CDR1 LNHNV and CDR2 YYDKDF (reference sequence). V lost 0 bases and J lost 3; bases outside the gene matches: 5. The CDR3 consists of 16 residues.